This TCR beta chain came from a study of cytomegalovirus exposure and HLA in healthy donors (dated by TCRdb to about 2017). For the wider study: In an earlier analysis of some 550 of the donors, around 300 Gb of sequence data and just under 120 million unique TCR beta sequences from about 179 million T cells were reported. Approximately 300 gigabases of sequencing data and around 88 million unique TCR sequences made up an early release that covered roughly 670 HLA-typed donors. The genetic ancestry cluster associated with self-reported Caucasian donors included around 76% of the roughly 410 genotyped donors. The aim of the study was to test whether cataloging public T cell receptors could identify signatures of past pathogen exposure. The T cell repertoires of several hundred subjects were profiled by immunosequencing and related to cytomegalovirus serostatus. Besides the first cohort of 666 subjects, a separate validation cohort made up of over 95 different subjects was used. The study combined high-throughput TCR immunosequencing, statistical association of individual TCRs with disease status, and machine learning to predict cytomegalovirus infection status. A later analysis re-analyzed previously published TCR beta repertoires from 666 donors and added high-resolution HLA genotyping to study TCR occurrence patterns. Rather than drawing on any new phenotypic data, the later analysis identified candidate immune exposures from TCR beta sequences and the way those sequences occurred across donors. To decide whether each TCR beta V gene segment behaved as functional or pseudogenic, an earlier analysis of approximately 590 of the donors relied on high-throughput TCR beta sequencing. Donor age, sex, ethnicity and CMV serostatus were collected together with the repertoire data. Genome-wide SNP genotypes for about 60% of the roughly 700 donors were used in a later genetic analysis, which treated that subset as a discovery cohort. Every discovery cohort repertoire had been produced on one sequencing platform. HLA typing covered class I and class II loci at four-digit resolution. Typing coverage differed by locus: A, B, C, DRB1 and DQB1 were typed in roughly 620-630 donors, DQA1 in around 500, DPA1 in 600 to 610, and DPB1 in 400 to 490. About five DR-DQ haplotypes were treated as single units for association and clustering because of strong linkage in the cohort. Across 300 to 500 genotyped donors of the cohort, an average of roughly 200,000 unique TCR beta nucleotide sequences per donor were sequenced, and around 20% of those sequences were non-productive. General conclusions and limits of the study: CMV serostatus was the only immune exposure information available for the cohort. Because some donors lacked HLA typing at each locus, the association tests relied only on the typed subset. Three of the identified cytomegalovirus-associated TCR beta chains were confirmed in vitro to be specific for cytomegalovirus antigens. A later genetic analysis reported fewer N-insertions in productive TCRs among donors in an Asian-associated ancestry cluster than the roughly 690-donor mean. The study listed 150 to 200 TCR beta chains as associated with cytomegalovirus. The sequencing pipeline was judged likely to have produced a cluster of highly shared sequence variants as a technical artifact. The earlier analysis of nearly 600 of the donors excluded 15 to 20 rarely observed V segments, including chromosome 9 orphons, because counts were too low. Linkage disequilibrium might explain the correlated functional status among segregating V segments, but an unknown experimental factor could not be ruled out. In an earlier analysis of around 600 of the donors, most TCR beta V segments were observed in productive rearrangements about 87% or about 30% of the time, broadly matching IMGT annotations. The 87-base-pair reads could not distinguish some IMGT-functional V segments, including TRBV6-2 and TRBV6-3, so those segments were excluded. In a later analysis, several top co-occurrence clusters were reported to appear linked to parvovirus B19, influenza, CMV and Epstein-Barr virus. Across donors, most TCR sequences were observed very rarely, whereas some public TCRs were present in many individuals. In a later analysis, most CMV-associated TCR beta chains were found to appear HLA-restricted, with HLA associations seemingly driven largely by CMV exposure. A further reported finding was that TCR beta sequences accurately predicted the HLA-A and HLA-B alleles for most subjects in the first cohort. In a later genetic analysis, a missense DCLRE1C variant was associated with V-gene and J-gene trimming of TCR beta chains, and the association was replicated in an independent cohort. Specific HLA alleles were associated with over 15,000 TCR beta sequences at a false discovery rate of 0.05 in a later analysis. This cohort had only TCR beta chains sequenced, and the lack of alpha or paired-chain data limited which features could be detected. Sequencing depth was assumed to be roughly uniform across donors in the presence/absence analyses, though that assumption may not hold. According to the authors, the approach could potentially be generalized to other disease states and immunological phenotypes. In both the original and validation cohorts, the classifier was reported to diagnose cytomegalovirus status with high specificity and sensitivity. In a later analysis, HLA-associated TCR beta chains were found to be more clonally expanded and to have lower generation probabilities than equally common non-associated chains. In a later analysis, the rate of TCR association differed among HLA loci, with DRB1 alleles having the most associated TCRs and HLA-C alleles having the fewest. Strong co-occurrence of HLA alleles, especially DR and DQ, made assigning TCR associations to individual alleles difficult.

CDR1 and CDR2 were assigned from the germline V gene as MNHNS and SASEGT. The CDR3 holds 14 amino acids from the cysteine to the phenylalanine. The sequence is cut down to CDR3 DNA, 42 bases in frame from base 1. V is pruned by 6 bases and J by 12 bases, leaving 11 bases of the junction without a gene match. Library prep was done by the immunoSEQ multiplex PCR assay. The multiplex PCR relied on a mix of 60 forward primers for TCR Vbeta segments and 13 reverse primers for TCR Jbeta segments. A multiplex PCR assay on genomic DNA amplified the CDR3 region of rearranged TCR beta genes. The Illumina HiSeq System was used to sequence the amplified TCR beta libraries as 87-base-pair reads. As for the authors' bioinformatics: A later analysis counted tens of millions of unique TCR beta chains across the 650 to 800 repertoires, and around 12 million of these chains were shared by at least two donors. To remove PCR and sequencing errors, raw reads were error-corrected and collapsed into unique sequences using a nearest-neighbor algorithm that merged closely related sequences. To assign V, D and J gene segments, CDR3 sequences were aligned to IMGT reference sequences. For a sequence to be retained, at least a six-nucleotide match to both a V gene segment and a J gene segment was required. Rearrangements were classified as productive when the CDR3 lacked stop codons and remained in frame with V and J, and all other rearrangements were classified as non-productive. CDR3 was defined by IMGT convention, running from the second conserved V-encoded cysteine to the conserved J-encoded phenylalanine. The earlier analysis of fewer than 750 of the donors excluded sequences that lacked an unambiguous match to a single V gene segment. In an earlier analysis of 587 of the donors, a V segment was called functional when productive rearrangements were above 56.7%, and segregating when the standard deviation between donors exceeded 5%. A statistical classification framework was developed to diagnose cytomegalovirus status using the catalog of TCR beta chain sequences. V and J gene assignment, in a later analysis, came from comparing TCR nucleotide sequences with IMGT/GENE-DB human TR gene sequences. The TCRdist pipeline was used in a later analysis to assign CDR3 sequences and most-parsimonious VDJ recombination scenarios. A later analysis defined each TCR beta chain by its CDR3 amino acid sequence plus V-gene family, and excluded reads lacking a unique V-gene family. To address suspected cross-contamination and a sequencing artifact, a later analysis removed approximately 600 highly shared, low-generation-probability nucleotide sequences. In a later analysis, a clonal expansion index was calculated for each public chain from normalized within-repertoire ranks of inferred template counts. Generation probabilities in a later analysis came from a VDJ recombination model fitted to out-of-frame rearrangements, and those results were checked against IGoR. Hypergeometric tests were used in a later analysis to score TCR-TCR, TCR-HLA and TCR-CMV co-occurrence, with a repertoire-size bias correction applied to the TCR pairs. To estimate false discovery rates, a later analysis permuted the HLA or CMV assignments 20 times. In a later analysis, co-occurring TCRs were grouped using DBSCAN, and TCRdist sequence similarity was added for clustering within HLA-allele-positive subsets. Co-occurrence clustering excluded repertoires with fewer than 30,000 or more than 120,000 public chains, plus five with anomalous nucleotide sharing. TCRdb mirrors the immuneACCESS table, restricted to in-frame sequences. Some clones are absent from its copies; in checked studies, under half trace to an unresolved V gene, and the reason for the others is unknown. That table supplies the V and J calls and clone size; D and trimming were determined from the DNA. The sample table contains about 120,000 clones; only one count was recorded for about 70% of them. Together, the top ten hold roughly 12% of the sample.

This clone is a singleton in its sample. Its antigen is unknown. No base quality values were provided; no much bigger clone lies one nucleotide off. The cohort comprised 670 or so healthy bone marrow donors. At the time of sampling, all cohort members were nominally healthy, though unrecorded immune exposures were likely present. The donor was CMV seropositive and belonged to the group of 250 to 300 seropositive cohort members. Each donor provided a peripheral blood sample, and peripheral blood mononuclear cells were used for TCR beta sequencing. Genomic DNA extraction from the blood cell samples was performed with the Qiagen DNeasy Blood Extraction Kit.

The sequenced material came from PBMCs. This clonotype originated in a woman aged 40 to 50 in good health and CMV-seropositive. The chain joins TRBV6-1 to TRBJ2-4; 10 junctional bases match TRBD1. The nucleotide sequence reads as follows: TGTGCCAGCAGATGGAGGGACAGGGGAGAGGGTCAGTACTTC. The encoded protein is CASRWRDRGEGQYF.